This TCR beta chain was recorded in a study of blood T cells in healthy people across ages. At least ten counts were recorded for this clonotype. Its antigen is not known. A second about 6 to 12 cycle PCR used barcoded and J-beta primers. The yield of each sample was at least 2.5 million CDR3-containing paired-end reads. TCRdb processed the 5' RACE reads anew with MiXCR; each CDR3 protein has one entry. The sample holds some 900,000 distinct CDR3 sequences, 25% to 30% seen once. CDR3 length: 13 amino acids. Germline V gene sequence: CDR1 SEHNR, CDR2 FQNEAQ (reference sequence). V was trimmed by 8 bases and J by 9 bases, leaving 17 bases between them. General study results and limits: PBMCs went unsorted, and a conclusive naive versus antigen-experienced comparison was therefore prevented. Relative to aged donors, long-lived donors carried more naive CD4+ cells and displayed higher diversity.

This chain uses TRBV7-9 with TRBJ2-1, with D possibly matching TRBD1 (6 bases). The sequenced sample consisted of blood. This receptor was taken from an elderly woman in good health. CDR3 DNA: TGTGCCAGCCTCAGGGGCGATTGGGGTGAGCAGTTCTTC. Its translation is CASLRGDWGEQFF. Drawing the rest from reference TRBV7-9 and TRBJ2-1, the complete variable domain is DTGVSQNPRHKITKRGQNVTFRCDPISEHNRLYWYRQTLGQGPEFLTYFQNEAQLEKSRLLSDRFSAERPKGSFSTLEIQRTEQGDSAMYLCASLRGDWGEQFFGPGTRLTVL.